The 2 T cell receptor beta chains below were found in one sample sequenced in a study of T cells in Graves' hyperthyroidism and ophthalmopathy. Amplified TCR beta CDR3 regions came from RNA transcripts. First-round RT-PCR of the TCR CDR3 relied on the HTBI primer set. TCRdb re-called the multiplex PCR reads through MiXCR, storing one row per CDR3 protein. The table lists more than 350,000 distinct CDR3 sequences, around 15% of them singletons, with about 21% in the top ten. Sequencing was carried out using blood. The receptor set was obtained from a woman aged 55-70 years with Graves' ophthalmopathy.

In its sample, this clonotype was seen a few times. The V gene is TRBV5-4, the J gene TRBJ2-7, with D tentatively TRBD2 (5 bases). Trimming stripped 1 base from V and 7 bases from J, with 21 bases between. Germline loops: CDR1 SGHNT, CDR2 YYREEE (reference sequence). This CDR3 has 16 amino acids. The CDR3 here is CASSLNLGDGVWEQYF. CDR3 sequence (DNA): TGTGCCAGCAGCTTGAATTTGGGAGACGGGGTGTGGGAGCAGTACTTC.

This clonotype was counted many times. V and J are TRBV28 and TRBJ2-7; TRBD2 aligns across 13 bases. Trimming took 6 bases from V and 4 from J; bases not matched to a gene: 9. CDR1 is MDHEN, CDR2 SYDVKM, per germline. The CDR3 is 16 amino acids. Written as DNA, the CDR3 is TGTGCCAGCAGAGTGACTAGCGGGAGGTCAACATACGAGCAGTACTTC. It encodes CASRVTSGRSTYEQYF.